This is a list of T cell receptor beta chains from one sample in a study of graft-versus-host responses after intestinal transplantation. The protocol was immunoSEQ multiplex PCR, while the TCRdb copy is restricted to in-frame clones and leaves out a portion. Of around 15,000 clones in the sample, 70% to 90% were seen once. This specimen consisted of bone marrow, obtained more than 120 days after intestinal transplantation. The receptors were gathered from a human patient who received an intestinal transplant, so some T cells may come from the graft donor. CDR3s include the opening cysteine and the closing phenylalanine or tryptophan. Fields, in order: clone size, J gene, D gene, V gene, CDR3 DNA, CDR3 protein. D genes are given only for firm matches. Size is stated for part of the rows, as once, few or many counts, or as a class when the clone is expanded.

>few|TRBJ2-1|TRBD2|TRBV28
TGTGCCAGCAGGCAGAACCCCTCGGGACTAGCGGTGCAATGGGACAATGAGCAGTTCTTC
CASRQNPSGLAVQWDNEQFF
>-|TRBJ2-1|TRBD2|TRBV4-1
TGCGCCAGCAGCCAAGCACTAGCGGGAGGTCACAATGAGCAGTTCTTC
CASSQALAGGHNEQFF
>-|TRBJ1-5|-|TRBV28
TGTGCCAGCAGTTTTGGGGGCAGGAGTCAGCCCCAGCATTTT
CASSFGGRSQPQHF
>-|TRBJ1-5|-|TRBV29-1
TGCAGCGTCGCGACAGATACTCTGGAGCCCCAGCATTTT
CSVATDTLEPQHF
>once|TRBJ2-6|TRBD2|TRBV19
TGTGCCAGTACTCCACTAGCGGGAGGGATCCCTGGGGCCAACGTCCTGACTTTC
CASTPLAGGIPGANVLTF
>-|TRBJ1-2|-|TRBV6-5
TGTGCCAGCAGCCAGGACACGCTTGGCTATGGCTACACCTTC
CASSQDTLGYGYTF
>-|TRBJ1-5|-|TRBV27
TGTGCCAGCTCCCCCGGGGGGAGAGGGCAGCCCCAGCATTTT
CASSPGGRGQPQHF
>-|TRBJ2-1|-|TRBV5-1
TGCGCCAGCAGCTCGAACATGAATGAGCAGTTCTTC
CASSSNMNEQFF
>-|TRBJ2-2|-|TRBV6-4
TGTGCCAGCAGTGCGGGGGACACCGGGGAGCTGTTTTTT
CASSAGDTGELFF
>-|TRBJ2-7|TRBD2|TRBV30
TGTGCCTGGAATCCCGGACTAGCGGTCTACGAGCAGTACTTC
CAWNPGLAVYEQYF
>-|TRBJ1-1|-|TRBV4-1
TGCGCCAGCAGCCACCCCTTCGGGGGGAAAATGAACACTGAAGCTTTCTTT
CASSHPFGGKMNTEAFF
>-|TRBJ2-2|-|TRBV27
TGTGCCAGCAGTTTTGGTGGATACACCGGGGAGCTGTTTTTT
CASSFGGYTGELFF
>-|TRBJ2-7|-|TRBV7-9
TGTGCCAGCAGCCCTGGGGGAGAGCAGTACTTC
CASSPGGEQYF
>-|TRBJ2-7|-|TRBV30
TGTGCCTGGAGTGTACATCTCGGTGGACAGTTATCCTACGAGCAGTACTTC
CAWSVHLGGQLSYEQYF
>-|TRBJ1-1|TRBD1|TRBV5-1
TGCGCCAGCAGCTCACGGGGACAGGGGAGGAGCACTGAAGCTTTCTTT
CASSSRGQGRSTEAFF
>few|TRBJ1-5|-|TRBV19
TGTGCCAGTAGTCTCTACAGGACCTTCCATCAGCCCCAGCATTTT
CASSLYRTFHQPQHF
>-|TRBJ2-1|TRBD2|TRBV28
TGTGCCAGCACTTCACGGGTAGCGGGGGAGGACAATGAGCAGTTCTTC
CASTSRVAGEDNEQFF
>-|TRBJ2-5|-|TRBV5-1
TGCGCCAGCAGCTTGGGTGAGGCCCAGTACTTC
CASSLGEAQYF
>-|TRBJ2-3|-|TRBV7-2
TGTGCCAGCAGCTTAGGAGGGGGGATTGATACGCAGTATTTT
CASSLGGGIDTQYF
>few|TRBJ2-1|-|TRBV4-3
TGCGCCAGCAGCCAAGAGTATCCGGAAAGCTCCTACAATGAGCAGTTCTTC
CASSQEYPESSYNEQFF
>few|TRBJ1-1|-|TRBV10-2
TGCGCCAGCAGTGCTGGGGCGGGTGAAGCTTTCTTT
CASSAGAGEAFF
>few|TRBJ1-1|-|TRBV7-9
TGTGCCAGCAGCCAATTCGGGGATAACACTGAAGCTTTCTTT
CASSQFGDNTEAFF
>-|TRBJ2-7|TRBD2|TRBV4-2
TGTGCCAGCAGCCAAGCAAATAGCGGGAAGGACTACGAGCAGTACTTC
CASSQANSGKDYEQYF
>-|TRBJ1-2|-|TRBV6-6
TGTGCCAGCAGTTACTCAGGGAGAGGCTATGGCTACACCTTC
CASSYSGRGYGYTF
>-|TRBJ2-1|TRBD1|TRBV27
TGTGCCAGCAGTCCGTACAGGGGGCAGGATGATGAGCAGTTCTTC
CASSPYRGQDDEQFF
>-|TRBJ2-7|TRBD2|TRBV27
TGTGCCAGCAGTTTGGGGGGGAACTACGAGCAGTACTTC
CASSLGGNYEQYF
>-|TRBJ1-2|TRBD1|TRBV7-9
TGTGCCAGCAGCCGAAGGGCAGGGGGCGTCTATGGCTACACCTTC
CASSRRAGGVYGYTF
>-|TRBJ2-3|TRBD2|TRBV7-6
TGTGCCAGCAGCTTAGAGCTAGCGGGGGATAACACAGATACGCAGTATTTT
CASSLELAGDNTDTQYF
>-|TRBJ2-7|TRBD2|TRBV19
TGTGCCAGTAGTCCGACTAGCGGGATATACGAGCAGTACTTC
CASSPTSGIYEQYF
>-|TRBJ2-3|TRBD2|TRBV6-4
TGTGCCAGCAGTGTGGAAATAGCGGGAGGCCTAAGCACAGATACGCAGTATTTT
CASSVEIAGGLSTDTQYF
>-|TRBJ2-3|-|TRBV25-1
TGTGCCAGCCAAGGACAGCTTAGCACAGATACGCAGTATTTT
CASQGQLSTDTQYF
>-|TRBJ1-2|TRBD1|TRBV29-1
TGCAGCGGTAAACAGGGGGATGGCTACACCTTC
CSGKQGDGYTF
>few|TRBJ1-2|-|TRBV2
TGTGCCAGCAGCTCGGGGGGTGGGGCCCCCAACTATGGCTACACCTTC
CASSSGGGAPNYGYTF
>-|TRBJ2-1|TRBD2|TRBV4-2
TGTGCCAGCAGCCAAGAATGGGGACTAGCGAACGACAATGAGCAGTTCTTC
CASSQEWGLANDNEQFF
>-|TRBJ2-3|-|TRBV2
TGTGCCAGCAGTGAGGCCGAAACAGATACGCAGTATTTT
CASSEAETDTQYF
>once|TRBJ2-3|TRBD2|TRBV9
TGTGCCAGCAGCGGGACTAGCCGATTCACAGATACGCAGTATTTT
CASSGTSRFTDTQYF
>few|TRBJ2-2|TRBD2|TRBV30
TGTGCCTGGAGCCGGGAGGGCATCACCGGGGAGCTGTTTTTT
CAWSREGITGELFF
>once|TRBJ2-7|-|TRBV4-2
TGTGCCAGCAGCCAAGAAATTAGCGGCTACGAGCAGTACTTC
CASSQEISGYEQYF
>-|TRBJ1-1|-|TRBV30
TGTGCCTGGAGGGGGGGACCGCTGAACACTGAAGCTTTCTTT
CAWRGGPLNTEAFF
>once|TRBJ2-1|TRBD2|TRBV15
TGTGCCACCAGCAGGGTATTCAGCGGGAGGGTTAGTGAGCAGTTCTTC
CATSRVFSGRVSEQFF
>-|TRBJ1-6|TRBD1|TRBV28
TGTGCCAGCAGTTTATTCCCGGGACAGAGGGACGATTCACCCCTCCACTTT
CASSLFPGQRDDSPLHF
>-|TRBJ2-7|TRBD1|TRBV6-8
TGTGCCAGCAGTTACTCTGGGACAGCCTACGAGCAGTACTTC
CASSYSGTAYEQYF
>-|TRBJ2-7|-|TRBV6-1
TGTGCCAGCAGTGATTGGACCCGGGGGGCATACGAGCAGTACTTC
CASSDWTRGAYEQYF
>-|TRBJ2-3|TRBD1|TRBV7-3
TGTGCCAGCAGCTCGACAGGGGGTAACACAGATACGCAGTATTTT
CASSSTGGNTDTQYF
>-|TRBJ2-1|-|TRBV1
TGCACCAGCAGCCAAGATTGGACTAGCGGGAGGGCCGCGATATACAATGAGCAGTTCTTC
CTSSQDWTSGRAAIYNEQFF
>-|TRBJ2-7|-|TRBV13
TGTGCCAGCAGCTCAGTTGGGGAGCAGTACTTC
CASSSVGEQYF
>-|TRBJ1-4|-|TRBV30
TGTGCCTGGGGTGAGGGGTGGTCTAATGAAAAACTGTTTTTT
CAWGEGWSNEKLFF
>-|TRBJ2-7|TRBD2|TRBV6-4
TGTGCCAGCAGTGACGGGACTAGCGGCGAGCAGTACTTC
CASSDGTSGEQYF
>-|TRBJ2-5|-|TRBV10-1
TGCGCCCGACCAGGGATGGTGGAGACCCAGTACTTC
CARPGMVETQYF
>-|TRBJ2-3|-|TRBV28
TGTGCCGGGAAAGGGCTTGGGGGTGATACGCAGTATTTT
CAGKGLGGDTQYF
>-|TRBJ1-4|TRBD1|TRBV19
TGTGCCAGTAGTGTCTCTCAGTTAACAGGGGGCTACGAAAAACTGTTTTTT
CASSVSQLTGGYEKLFF
>-|TRBJ2-1|-|TRBV11-2
TGTGCCAGCAGCTTTAATCCGTCAGTGCAGTTCTTC
CASSFNPSVQFF
>-|TRBJ2-1|TRBD2|TRBV9
TGTGCCAGCAGCGTAGCAGGGGCTAGCGGGAGGGCCGTAGGTGAGCAGTTCTTC
CASSVAGASGRAVGEQFF